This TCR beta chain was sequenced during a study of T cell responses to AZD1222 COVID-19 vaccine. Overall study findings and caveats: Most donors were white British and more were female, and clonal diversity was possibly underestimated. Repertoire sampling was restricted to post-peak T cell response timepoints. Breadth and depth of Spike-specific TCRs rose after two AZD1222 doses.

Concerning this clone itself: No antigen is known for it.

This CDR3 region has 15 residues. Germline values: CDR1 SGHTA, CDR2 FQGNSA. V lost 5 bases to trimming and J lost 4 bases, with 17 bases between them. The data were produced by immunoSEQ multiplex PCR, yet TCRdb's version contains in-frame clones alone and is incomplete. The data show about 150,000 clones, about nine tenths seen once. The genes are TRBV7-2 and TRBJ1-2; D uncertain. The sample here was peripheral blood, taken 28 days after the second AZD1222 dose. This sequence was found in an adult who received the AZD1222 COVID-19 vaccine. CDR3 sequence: CASSNTFALSYGYTF. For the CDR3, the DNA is TGTGCCAGCAGCAATACTTTCGCCCTAAGCTATGGCTACACCTTC.